Below, 21 T cell receptor beta chains from the same sample are listed, as sequenced in a study of blood T cell repertoires in COVID-19. Sequencing was performed with immunoSEQ multiplex PCR; in TCRdb, only in-frame clones are kept and a portion is missing. The top ten clones hold about a tenth of a sample with about 210,000 clones, about nine tenths of them seen once. The specimen was PBMCs or T cells enriched from blood (not recorded which). The receptors shown here come from a man aged 18 to 30 with acute COVID-19.

The chain uses TRBV3-1 (or the pseudogene TRBV3-2) and TRBJ2-2, with 9 bases fitting TRBD1. The CDR3 totals 20 residues. The ends lost 2 bases at V and 1 base at J; junction bases unmatched: 14. CDR1 LGHDT and CDR2 YNNKEL come from the germline V gene (reference sequence). The CDR3 nucleotides read TGTGCCAGCAGCCAATTCCCGGGACAGGGATTTAGCGGGAACACCGGGGAGCTGTTTTTT. Protein sequence: CASSQFPGQGFSGNTGELFF.

The count of this clone is one. The rearrangement links TRBV27 to TRBJ2-1; 7 bases map to TRBD2. The CDR3 has 14 residues. The V gene's germline CDR1 is MNHEY and CDR2 SMNVEV (reference sequence). V shed 3 bases and J 7 bases; nucleotides not matched to a gene: 6. CDR3 nucleotides: TGTGCCAGCAGTTTGGCGGGAGCTGATAATGAGCAGTTCTTC. Translating it yields CASSLAGADNEQFF.

The rearrangement uses TRBV4-2 and TRBJ2-7; 8 nucleotides match TRBD2. Germline V CDR1 and CDR2: LGHNA, YNFKEQ. J gave up 3 bases and V 4 bases, and 14 bases lay outside the gene matches. The CDR3 is made up of 17 amino acids. CDR3 in amino acids: CASSPSAGGGGNYEQYF. CDR3 bases: TGTGCCAGCAGCCCCTCCGCGGGAGGCGGCGGAAACTACGAGCAGTACTTC.

The genes are TRBV9 and TRBJ2-1; TRBD2 matches 13 bases. CDR1 is SGDLS, CDR2 YYNGEE, per germline. After removal of 4 bases from V and 7 bases from J, the junction contained 5 bases not matched to a gene. CDR3 length equals 15 residues. CDR3 in DNA: TGTGCCAGCAGCACCGGGACTAGCGGGATTAATGAGCAGTTCTTC. Translating gives CASSTGTSGINEQFF. The full variable domain, in which reference TRBV9 and TRBJ2-1 provide the parts outside the CDR3, is DSGVTQTPKHLITATGQRVTLRCSPRSGDLSVYWYQQSLDQGLQFLIQYYNGEERAKGNILERFSAQQFPDLHSELNLSSLELGDSALYFCASSTGTSGINEQFFGPGTRLTVL.

The chain recombines TRBV13 with TRBJ1-3; no reliable D call. The V end was cut by 0 bases, the J end by 2 bases, with 5 bases between. CDR1 is PRHDT, CDR2 FYEKMQ, per germline (reference sequence). The CDR3 length is 14 residues. The CDR3 bases are TGTGCCAGCAGCTTAGGCGTCGCTGGAAACACCATATATTTT. Its protein product is CASSLGVAGNTIYF.

The J gene is TRBJ2-1, the V gene TRBV10-1; 9 bases map to TRBD2. The CDR3 length is 16 residues. Unmatched junction bases numbered 6, after V lost 2 bases and J lost 4 bases. Germline lookup yields CDR1 WNHNN and CDR2 SYGVQD (reference sequence). CDR3 DNA sequence: TGCGCCAGCAGTGAGGGATTGGGACTAGCATACAATGAGCAGTTCTTC. Amino acid sequence: CASSEGLGLAYNEQFF.

The rearrangement links TRBV3-1 (or the pseudogene TRBV3-2) to TRBJ2-1; D is uncertain. Germline V gene sequence: CDR1 LGHDT, CDR2 YNNKEL (reference sequence). V lost 1 base and J 10 bases, leaving 11 bases between the germline ends. The CDR3 runs 13 residues. CDR3 amino acids: CASSQAEFGEQFF. CDR3 DNA: TGTGCCAGCAGCCAAGCGGAGTTTGGCGAGCAGTTCTTC.

This chain uses TRBV14 with TRBJ1-1, with a weak D call TRBD1 (5 bases). Germline-derived CDR1 and CDR2 are SGHDN and FVKESK. V shed 4 bases and J shed 0 bases, with 9 bases lying between them. The CDR3 totals 14 residues. The CDR3 loop reads CASSPGVLNTEAFF. The DNA of the CDR3 is TGTGCCAGCAGCCCGGGGGTTCTGAACACTGAAGCTTTCTTT.

Only one count was recorded for this clone. The chain couples TRBV27 to TRBJ2-5; the D is unclear. Germline V gene sequence: CDR1 MNHEY, CDR2 SMNVEV (reference sequence). The ends were cut back, 4 bases at V and 5 bases at J, with 5 bases in the middle. The CDR3 is 11 residues long. CDR3 protein: CASSSRETQYF. For the CDR3, the DNA is TGTGCCAGCAGTTCACGGGAGACCCAGTACTTC.

The rearrangement uses TRBV27 and TRBJ1-6; D not certain. The CDR3 covers 14 residues. Germline V CDR1 and CDR2: MNHEY, SMNVEV (reference sequence). The germline V and J ends were trimmed by 3 bases and 6 bases, with 9 bases remaining between them. CDR3 loop: CASSFGTGNSPLHF. The CDR3 bases are TGTGCCAGCAGTTTCGGTACGGGTAATTCACCCCTCCACTTT.

The chain is built from TRBV28 and TRBJ2-7; D remains ambiguous. This CDR3 comprises 14 residues. V lost 4 bases and J lost 9, with 19 bases in between. Germline V gene sequence: CDR1 MDHEN, CDR2 SYDVKM. In nucleotides, the CDR3 is TGTGCCAGCAGTTCTCAGCCCCTTTCTAGAGGGCAGTACTTC. Protein product: CASSSQPLSRGQYF.

The chain carries TRBV30 and TRBJ1-6, with D perhaps TRBD1 (5 bases). Germline CDR1 and CDR2: GTSNPN and SVGIG (reference sequence). V gave up 3 bases and J gave up 2 bases, with 14 bases separating them. The CDR3 length is 16 residues. In DNA form, the CDR3 reads TGTGCCTGGAGAGGGAAGGAAGGGGCCTATAATTCACCCCTCCACTTT. The encoded protein is CAWRGKEGAYNSPLHF.

This clone was detected a few times. Here the CDR3 reads CASSDQPQGQAFF. DNA of the CDR3: TGCGCCAGCAGCGATCAACCACAGGGACAAGCTTTCTTT. V usage is TRBV5-1 and J usage is TRBJ1-1, with a weak D call TRBD1 (6 bases). Germline V gene data show CDR1 as SGHRS and CDR2 as YFSETQ. This CDR3 spans 13 amino acids. Trimming shortened V by 4 bases and J by 9 bases, and 16 bases separated the two germline ends.

V is TRBV28 and J is TRBJ2-3, with D tentatively TRBD2 (6 bases). The CDR3 sequence is 15 residues long. The germline CDR1 and CDR2 sequences are MDHEN and SYDVKM. With 6 bases removed from V and 4 bases from J, the gap between germline ends came to 17 bases. The CDR3 DNA is TGTGCCAGCAGCCTTCCGGGGACTGGGGCAGATACGCAGTATTTT. Protein sequence: CASSLPGTGADTQYF.

This clone came up once. The V and J genes are TRBV6-2 or TRBV6-3 and TRBJ2-1, with 13 bases lining up with TRBD2. The CDR3 extends over 15 amino acids. V was clipped by 6 bases and J by 4 bases; unmatched bases: 3. The V gene's germline CDR1 is MNHEY and CDR2 SVGEGT. In DNA form, the CDR3 reads TGTGCCAGCAGCGAGACTAGCGGGAGGTACAATGAGCAGTTCTTC. Its protein is CASSETSGRYNEQFF.

The V call is TRBV7-2, the J call TRBJ2-3, with 10 bases that match TRBD1. V shed 5 bases and J 0 bases; nucleotides not matched to a gene: 2. The CDR3 contains 15 residues. CDR1 is SGHTA and CDR2 is FQGNSA in the germline V gene. CDR3 protein: CASSPGQGSTDTQYF. Here the CDR3 DNA reads TGTGCCAGCAGCCCGGGACAGGGGAGCACAGATACGCAGTATTTT.

The rearrangement joins TRBV4-1 to TRBJ1-2, with D unresolved. The CDR3 totals 16 residues. Trimming pared 0 bases from V and 5 bases from J, leaving 16 bases between. Germline-derived CDR1 and CDR2 are MGHRA and YSYEKL. This chain's CDR3 is CASSQDDYKPDYGYTF. As DNA, the CDR3 is TGCGCCAGCAGCCAAGATGACTACAAGCCTGATTATGGCTACACCTTC.

The genes are TRBV14 and TRBJ2-6, with 8 nucleotides matching TRBD1. Trimming cost V 0 bases and J 4 bases; bases outside gene matches: 20. The V gene's germline CDR1 is SGHDN and CDR2 FVKESK. CDR3 length: 22 amino acids. CDR3 in amino acids: CASSQEVRRGPGQSAGANVLTF. In DNA, the CDR3 is TGTGCCAGCAGCCAAGAGGTCCGCAGGGGGCCCGGGCAGAGCGCCGGGGCCAACGTCCTGACTTTC.

The gene calls are TRBV7-3 and TRBJ1-4; the D gene is possibly TRBD1 (5 bases). V was pared by 1 base and J by 12 bases, with 12 bases between. The CDR3 covers 13 residues. Germline CDR1 is SGHTA and CDR2 is FQGTGA. CDR3 amino acids: CASSLSPGGELFF. DNA of the CDR3: TGTGCCAGCAGCTTAAGTCCCGGAGGGGAACTGTTTTTT. The full variable domain, rest sourced from reference TRBV7-3 and TRBJ1-4, is GAGVSQTPSNKVTEKGKYVELRCDPISGHTALYWYRQSLGQGPEFLIYFQGTGAADDSGLPNDRFFAVRPEGSVSTLKIQRTERGDSAVYLCASSLSPGGELFFGSGTQLSVL.

The rearrangement joins TRBV28 to TRBJ2-7; TRBD2 matches 7 bases. CDR1 is MDHEN, CDR2 SYDVKM, per germline. This CDR3 has 15 amino acids. V lost 2 bases, J lost 1 base, and 5 bases stayed unmatched. The chain's CDR3 is CASSLGAAGSYEQYF. CDR3 in DNA: TGTGCCAGCAGTTTAGGGGCAGCGGGGTCCTACGAGCAGTACTTC.

V gene TRBV27 combines with J gene TRBJ1-1, with D maybe TRBD1 (5 bases). Germline loops: CDR1 MNHEY, CDR2 SMNVEV (reference sequence). This CDR3 has 12 amino acids. The V end lost 6 bases, the J end lost 6 bases, and 11 bases lay between the germline ends. DNA of the CDR3: TGTGCCAGCAGGCAGGGTCGAGCTGAAGCTTTCTTT. It codes for CASRQGRAEAFF.